This T cell receptor beta chain was identified in a study of shared clonotypes between healthy human individuals. The J segment lost 5 bases and the V segment lost 7 bases, leaving 8 bases of the junction unmatched. Germline V gene lookup returns CDR1 MNHNS and CDR2 SASEGT. The CDR3 extends over 14 amino acids. As concerns this clone: Its antigen is unknown.

Broader study findings: Non-shared clonotypes had lower generation probabilities than clonotypes shared by all four sorted-subset donors. The sharing of approximately 4.6% of naive CD4 clonotypes was seen across a handful of donors.

At the deep level, the assay was run. Sequencing used immunoSEQ multiplex PCR; TCRdb keeps in-frame clones, though not all of them. This sample has over a million clones, with 95% to 97% found just once. The TCR sequence derives from a man aged 30-40 years in good health. The V call is TRBV6-1, the J call TRBJ2-5, with 9 bases aligning to TRBD1. Sequencing was carried out using naive CD4+ T cells sorted from blood. As for subset: CD45RA+ positively selected. Here the CDR3 reads CASTQGQGGETQYF. In DNA, the CDR3 is TGTGCCAGCACCCAGGGACAGGGTGGGGAGACCCAGTACTTC.